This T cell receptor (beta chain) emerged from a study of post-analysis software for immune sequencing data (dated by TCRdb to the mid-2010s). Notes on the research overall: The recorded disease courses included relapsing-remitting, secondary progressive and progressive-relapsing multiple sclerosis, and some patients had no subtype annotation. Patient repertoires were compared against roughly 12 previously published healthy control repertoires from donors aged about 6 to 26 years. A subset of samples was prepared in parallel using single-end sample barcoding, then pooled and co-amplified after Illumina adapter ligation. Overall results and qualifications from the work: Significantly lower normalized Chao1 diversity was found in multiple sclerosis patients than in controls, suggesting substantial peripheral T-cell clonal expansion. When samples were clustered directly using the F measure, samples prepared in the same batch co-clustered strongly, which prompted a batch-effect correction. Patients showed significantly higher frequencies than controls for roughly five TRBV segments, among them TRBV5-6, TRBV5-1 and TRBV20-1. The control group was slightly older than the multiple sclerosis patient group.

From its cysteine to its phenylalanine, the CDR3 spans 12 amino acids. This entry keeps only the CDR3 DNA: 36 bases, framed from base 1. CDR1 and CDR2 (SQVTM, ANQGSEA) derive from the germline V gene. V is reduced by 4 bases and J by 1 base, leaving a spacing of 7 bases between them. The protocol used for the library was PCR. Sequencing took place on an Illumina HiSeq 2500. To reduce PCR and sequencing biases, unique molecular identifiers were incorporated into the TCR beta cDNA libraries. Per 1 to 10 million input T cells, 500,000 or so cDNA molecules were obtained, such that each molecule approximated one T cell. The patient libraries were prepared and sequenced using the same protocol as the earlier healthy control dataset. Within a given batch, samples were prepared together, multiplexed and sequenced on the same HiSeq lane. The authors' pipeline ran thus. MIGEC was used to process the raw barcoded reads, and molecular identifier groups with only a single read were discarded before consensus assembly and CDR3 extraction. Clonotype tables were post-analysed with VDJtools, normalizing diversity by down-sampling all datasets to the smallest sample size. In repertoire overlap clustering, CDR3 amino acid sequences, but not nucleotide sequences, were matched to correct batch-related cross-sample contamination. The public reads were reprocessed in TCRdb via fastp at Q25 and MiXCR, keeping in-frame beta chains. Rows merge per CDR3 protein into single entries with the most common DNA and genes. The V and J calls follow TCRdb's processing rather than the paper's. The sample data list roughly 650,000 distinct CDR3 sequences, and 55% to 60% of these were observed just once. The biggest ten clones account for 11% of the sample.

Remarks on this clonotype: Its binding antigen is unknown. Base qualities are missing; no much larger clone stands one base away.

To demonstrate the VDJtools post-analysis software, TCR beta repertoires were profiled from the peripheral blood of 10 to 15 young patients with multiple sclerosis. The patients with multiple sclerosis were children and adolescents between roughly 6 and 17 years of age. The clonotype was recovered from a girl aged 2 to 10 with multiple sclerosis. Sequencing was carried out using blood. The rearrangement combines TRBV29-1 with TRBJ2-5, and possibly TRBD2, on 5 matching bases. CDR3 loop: CSVADFQETQYF. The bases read TGCAGCGTTGCGGACTTCCAAGAGACCCAGTACTTC. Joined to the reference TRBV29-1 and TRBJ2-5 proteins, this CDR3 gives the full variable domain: SAVISQKPSRDICQRGTSLTIQCQVDSQVTMMFWYRQQPGQSLTLIATANQGSEATYESGFVIDKFPISRPNLTFSTLTVSNMSPEDSSIYLCSVADFQETQYFGPGTRLLVL.